This note documents a single TCR beta chain sequence. This sample stems from a study of blood T cell repertoires in COVID-19. In the study overall: COVID-19 samples collected from the United States, Italy and Spain covered acute and convalescent phases. Nucleic acid was either cDNA or gDNA, and it came from T cells, B-cell-depleted T cells, or PBMCs.

This CDR3 comprises 15 residues. CDR1 is SGHRS and CDR2 is YFSETQ in the germline V gene. Unmatched junction bases numbered 8, after V lost 0 bases and J lost 6 bases. Authors' data handling: The authors estimated nucleated cell counts from reference gene primer amplification. The data were produced by immunoSEQ multiplex PCR, yet TCRdb's version contains in-frame clones alone and is incomplete. Clonal size and the V and J genes are those of that table, whereas D and trimming came from the DNA. The sample has 80,000 to 95,000 clones; nearly 90% are singletons. The receptor was isolated from a man between 65 and 79 years old with acute or convalescent COVID-19. The rearrangement links TRBV5-1 to TRBJ1-2; 7 bases map to TRBD1. Sequences were obtained from peripheral blood. CDR3 DNA sequence: TGCGCCAGCAGCTTGGACAGGGGTTTGGTGGATGGCTACACCTTC. Amino acids: CASSLDRGLVDGYTF.